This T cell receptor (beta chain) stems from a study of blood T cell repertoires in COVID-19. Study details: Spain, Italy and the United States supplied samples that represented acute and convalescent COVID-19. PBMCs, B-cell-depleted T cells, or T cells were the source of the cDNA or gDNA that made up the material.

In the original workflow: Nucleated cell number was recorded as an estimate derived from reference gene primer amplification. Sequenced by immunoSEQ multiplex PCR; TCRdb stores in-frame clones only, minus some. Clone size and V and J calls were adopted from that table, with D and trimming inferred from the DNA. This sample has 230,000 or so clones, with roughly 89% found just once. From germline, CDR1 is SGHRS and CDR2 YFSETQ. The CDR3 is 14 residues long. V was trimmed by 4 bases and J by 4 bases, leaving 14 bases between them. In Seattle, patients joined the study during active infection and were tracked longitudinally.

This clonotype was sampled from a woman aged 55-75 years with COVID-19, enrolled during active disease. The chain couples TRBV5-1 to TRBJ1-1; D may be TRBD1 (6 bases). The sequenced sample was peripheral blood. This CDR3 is CASSPARGFTEAFF. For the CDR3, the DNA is TGCGCCAGCAGCCCCGCCAGGGGATTCACTGAAGCTTTCTTT. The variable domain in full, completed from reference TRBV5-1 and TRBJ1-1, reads KAGVTQTPRYLIKTRGQQVTLSCSPISGHRSVSWYQQTPGQGLQFLFEYFSETQRNKGNFPGRFSGRQFSNSRSEMNVSTLELGDSALYLCASSPARGFTEAFFGQGTRLTVV.